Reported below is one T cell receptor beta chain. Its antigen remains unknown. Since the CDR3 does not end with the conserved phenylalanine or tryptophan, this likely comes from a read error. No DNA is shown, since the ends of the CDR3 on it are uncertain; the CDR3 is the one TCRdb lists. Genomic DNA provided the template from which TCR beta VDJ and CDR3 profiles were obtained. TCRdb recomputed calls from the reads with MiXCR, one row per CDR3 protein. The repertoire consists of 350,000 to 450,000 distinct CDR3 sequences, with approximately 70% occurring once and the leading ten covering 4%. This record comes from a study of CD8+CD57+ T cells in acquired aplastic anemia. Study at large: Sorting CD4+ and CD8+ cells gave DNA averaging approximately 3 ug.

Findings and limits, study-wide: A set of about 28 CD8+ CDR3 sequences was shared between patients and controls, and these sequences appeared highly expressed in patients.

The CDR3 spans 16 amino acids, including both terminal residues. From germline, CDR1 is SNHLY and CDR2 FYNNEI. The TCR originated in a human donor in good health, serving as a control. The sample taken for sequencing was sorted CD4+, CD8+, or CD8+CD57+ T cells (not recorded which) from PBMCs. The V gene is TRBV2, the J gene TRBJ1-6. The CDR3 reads CASSEVLVGTEAFFGH.